The 7 T cell receptor beta chains presented below share a single source sample, sequenced in a study of T-cell reconstitution after alpha-beta-depleted transplantation in children. Preparation of the TCRbeta library used unique molecular identifiers. TCRdb processed the PCR reads anew with MiXCR; each CDR3 protein has one entry. The sample holds 700,000 or so distinct CDR3 sequences, 10% to 15% seen once. The source material was PBMCs, sampled before TCRalphabeta/CD19-depleted stem cell transplant. The receptors here all came from a girl aged 2-10 years with congenital amegakaryocytic thrombocytopenia, due to receive a stem cell transplant.

This clonotype was seen at least ten times. The rearrangement links TRBV15 to TRBJ1-6; 7 positions agree with TRBD1. The CDR3 extends over 17 amino acids. The germline gives CDR1 LNHNV, CDR2 YYDKDF (reference sequence). Trimming at V came to 2 bases and at J to 6 bases, leaving 10 bases not matched to a gene. The CDR3 sequence: CATSRPIQQGINSPLHF. CDR3 sequence (DNA): TGTGCCACCAGCAGACCAATTCAACAGGGGATTAATTCACCCCTCCACTTT. Drawing the rest from reference TRBV15 and TRBJ1-6, the complete variable domain is DAMVIQNPRYQVTQFGKPVTLSCSQTLNHNVMYWYQQKSSQAPKLLFHYYDKDFNNEADTPDNFQSRRPNTSFCFLDIRSPGLGDTAMYLCATSRPIQQGINSPLHFGNGTRLTVT.

In its sample, this clonotype was seen a few times. V is TRBV7-2 and J is TRBJ2-7; no firm D call. Between the trimmed V and J ends, which lost 3 bases and 4 bases, there was a span of 16 bases. CDR3 length equals 15 residues. The germline gives CDR1 SGHTA, CDR2 FQGNSA. The CDR3, as DNA: TGTGCCAGCAGCTTCTACCCCACCTCGGAATACGAGCAGTACTTC. This translates into CASSFYPTSEYEQYF.

There are many counts of this clonotype. CDR3 nucleotides: TGTGCCAGCAGTGGCAATGGACTAGCCAGCTCCTACGAGCAGTACTTC. Its protein product is CASSGNGLASSYEQYF. This rearrangement joins TRBV25-1 to TRBJ2-7; 8 nucleotides match TRBD2. V gave up 4 bases and J gave up 0 bases; unmatched junction bases: 8. This CDR3 spans 16 amino acids. Germline assignment: CDR1 MGHDK and CDR2 SYGVNS.

In this sample, this clonotype turned up many times. This chain uses TRBV29-1 with TRBJ2-5; D gene uncertain. The germline V gene encodes CDR1 SQVTM and CDR2 ANQGSEA. Trimming removed 3 bases from V and 4 bases from J, with 6 bases in between. The CDR3 extends over 11 amino acids. The CDR3 nucleotides are TGCAGCGTTGAGCGTTTAGAGACCCAGTACTTC. Its translation is CSVERLETQYF.

The rearrangement joins TRBV20-1 to TRBJ2-4; no clear D. Per the germline V gene, CDR1 is DFQATT and CDR2 is SNEGSKA (reference sequence). Trimming removed 1 base from V and 5 bases from J, with 12 bases in between. The CDR3 is 14 amino acids. DNA of the CDR3: TGCAGTGCTAGAGTAGAGCCGGGTCAAAACATTCAGTACTTC. Its protein product is CSARVEPGQNIQYF.

This chain links TRBV7-8 with TRBJ2-3, with TRBD2 identical over 10 bases. CDR1 and CDR2 from the germline V gene are SGHVS and FQNEAQ. J was trimmed by 2 bases and V by 5 bases; bases with no gene match: 10. This CDR3 is 17 amino acids long. The CDR3 sequence is CASSPCPLAGSTDTQYF. The CDR3 nucleotides read TGTGCCAGCAGCCCCTGCCCACTAGCGGGGTCCACAGATACGCAGTATTTT. Based on the CDR3 plus reference TRBV7-8 and TRBJ2-3, the full variable domain is GAGVSQSPRYKVAKRGQDVALRCDPISGHVSLFWYQQALGQGPEFLTYFQNEAQLDKSGLPSDRFFAERPEGSVSTLKIQRTQQEDSAVYLCASSPCPLAGSTDTQYFGPGTRLTVL.

This clonotype was counted ten times or more. The chain is built from TRBV29-1 and TRBJ1-1, with a tentative D call TRBD1 (5 bases). CDR1 is SQVTM, CDR2 ANQGSEA, per germline. Deletions cut 4 bases from V and 2 bases from J, with 8 bases between. The CDR3 length is 12 residues. This CDR3 is CSVGGFNTEAFF. Here the CDR3 DNA reads TGCAGCGTTGGGGGGTTTAACACTGAAGCTTTCTTT. Drawing the rest from reference TRBV29-1 and TRBJ1-1, the complete variable domain is SAVISQKPSRDICQRGTSLTIQCQVDSQVTMMFWYRQQPGQSLTLIATANQGSEATYESGFVIDKFPISRPNLTFSTLTVSNMSPEDSSIYLCSVGGFNTEAFFGQGTRLTVV.